The T cell receptor (beta chain) under discussion was sequenced for a study of tumor-infiltrating lymphocytes in primary liver carcinoma. Across the whole study: Maximum tumor diameters ranged from roughly 4 to 10 cm, stage T1-T3 N0M0. Overall study results and limits: Researchers report that only about 7-24% of top clones turned up in all five tumor regions. Tumor region pairs overlapped more than did tumor-adjacent and tumor-blood pairs.

Researchers generated TCR beta cDNA from roughly 510 ng of total RNA, relying on a constant-region primer. Investigators got TCR beta libraries out of three nested multiplex PCR rounds, done with slightly modified ARM-PCR. The opening two PCR rounds, approximately 10 cycles each, paired TRBV1-TRBV30 forward primers with a C-beta reverse primer. TCRdb independently ran MiXCR on the multiplex PCR reads; one entry per CDR3 protein. The sample records 99,000 or so distinct CDR3 sequences, approximately 80% being singletons. The CDR3 is made up of 16 amino acids. To note about this clonotype: The antigen is unknown. A junction end diverges from the germline sequence, so it may reflect a read error.

Co-extraction of RNA and DNA was performed on about 18-33 mg of unsorted bulk tissue. The sample comprised liver tumor tissue from sampling region 3. Subset denoted: tumor region T3, left-lateral pole. The V and J genes are TRBV12-3 or TRBV12-4 and TRBJ2-3, with TRBD2 identical over 10 bases. The TCR was taken from a man between 40 and 49 years old with primary liver carcinoma and hepatitis B virus infection. CDR3 protein: CASSLDSSGSTDTQCF. CDR3 DNA: TGTGCCAGCAGTTTAGATTCTAGCGGGAGTACGGATACGCAGTGTTTT.